One sample yielded the 10 T cell receptor beta chains listed below, sequenced in a study of blood T cell repertoires in COVID-19. Here immunoSEQ multiplex PCR was the method, and the copy in TCRdb shows in-frame clones only, minus some. The sample has thousands of clones, approximately 86% seen once. The sequenced sample was peripheral blood. The receptors were gathered from a human donor with active COVID-19. The donor label of this sample is uncertain.

The chain links TRBV7-8 to TRBJ2-3; the match to TRBD2 covers 13 bases. The ends lost 6 bases at V and 4 bases at J; junction bases unmatched: 7. Germline CDR1 and CDR2: SGHVS and FQNEAQ. This CDR3 has 16 residues. The CDR3 coding sequence is TGTGCCAGCAGTCACAGGACTAGCGGGAGCCCAGATACGCAGTATTTT. Translated, it gives CASSHRTSGSPDTQYF.

The chain joins TRBV6-2 or TRBV6-3 to TRBJ1-1; the D is unclear. Germline V CDR1 and CDR2: MNHEY, SVGEGT. Trimming cost V 6 bases and J 5 bases, with 7 bases left between them. The CDR3 spans 11 residues. The CDR3 protein is CASSRTTEAFF. Written as DNA, the CDR3 is TGTGCCAGCAGCCGGACTACTGAAGCTTTCTTT.

The V gene is TRBV10-3, the J gene TRBJ2-3, with 13 bases identical to TRBD2. The ends lost 10 bases at V and 6 bases at J; junction bases unmatched: 10. Germline V gene data show CDR1 as ENHRY and CDR2 as SYGVKD. CDR3 length equals 15 residues. The CDR3 region is CATLGTSGNSDTQYF. The CDR3 bases are TGTGCCACCCTCGGGACTAGCGGGAATAGTGATACGCAGTATTTT.

This rearrangement joins TRBV6-5 to TRBJ1-2; D gene uncertain. Germline CDR1 is MNHEY and CDR2 is SVGAGI. This CDR3 has 11 amino acids. The germline V and J ends were trimmed by 11 bases and 8 bases, with 15 bases remaining between them. The CDR3 coding sequence is TGTGCCGGCGATGACATGTCGGGCTACACCTTC. Protein product: CAGDDMSGYTF.

The chain recombines TRBV2 with TRBJ2-2; 8 positions match TRBD2. There are 15 residues in the CDR3. V lost 6 bases to trimming and J lost 0 bases; unmatched junction nucleotides: 3. The germline CDR1 and CDR2 sequences are SNHLY and FYNNEI. Written as DNA, the CDR3 is TGTGCCAGCAGGGGGGGACTAGCGAACACCGGGGAGCTGTTTTTT. Encoded protein: CASRGGLANTGELFF.

V is TRBV16 and J is TRBJ1-4; D ambiguous. Germline CDR1 is KGHSY and CDR2 is FQNENV. V was cut by 4 bases and J by 7 bases, with 7 bases left in between. The CDR3 is 12 amino acids. The CDR3 region has the DNA TGTGCCAGCAGCCGACTCGGTGAAAAACTGTTTTTT. Encoded protein: CASSRLGEKLFF.

The V and J genes are TRBV7-6 and TRBJ2-2; D is possibly TRBD1 (6 bases). V was clipped by 4 bases and J by 4 bases, with 16 bases between them. This CDR3 region has 16 residues. Per the germline V gene, CDR1 is SGHVS and CDR2 is FNYEAQ. In DNA, the CDR3 is TGTGCCAGCAGCTACCGCAGTACAGGGATCACCGGGGAGCTGTTTTTT. It encodes CASSYRSTGITGELFF.

The chain recombines TRBV18 with TRBJ1-1; a weak D match, TRBD1 (6 bases). This CDR3 contains 15 residues. Trimming took 3 bases from V and 0 from J, leaving 11 bases between them. Germline V lookup: CDR1 KGHSH, CDR2 LQKENI. Written as DNA, the CDR3 is TGTGCCAGCTCACCCCGGGACACCCTGAACACTGAAGCTTTCTTT. Its translation: CASSPRDTLNTEAFF.

The chain couples TRBV2 to TRBJ2-2, with 9 bases identical to TRBD1. Germline values: CDR1 SNHLY, CDR2 FYNNEI. The CDR3 runs 18 residues. The V segment lost 8 bases and the J segment 3 bases; nucleotides outside the gene matches: 16. CDR3 nucleotide sequence: TGTGCCAGCGGGATCCGGGACAGGGTGGTGGGGGACACCGGGGAGCTGTTTTTT. Encoded protein: CASGIRDRVVGDTGELFF.

V usage is TRBV7-3 and J usage is TRBJ2-5, with D maybe TRBD2 (6 bases). Trimming left V 2 bases short and J 3 bases short, with 13 bases between. CDR3 length: 15 residues. CDR1 is SGHTA, CDR2 FQGTGA, per germline. In DNA form, the CDR3 reads TGTGCCAGCAGCTTATCGGGCGGGAAAGAAGAGACCCAGTACTTC. This sequence encodes CASSLSGGKEETQYF.